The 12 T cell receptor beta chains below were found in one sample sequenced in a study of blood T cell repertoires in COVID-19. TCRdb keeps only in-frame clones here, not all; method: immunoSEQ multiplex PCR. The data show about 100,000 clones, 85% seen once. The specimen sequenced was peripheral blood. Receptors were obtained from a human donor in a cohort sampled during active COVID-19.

CDR3 protein: CASSAGTGLTYEQFF. CDR3 DNA: TGTGCCAGCAGCGCAGGGACAGGCTTGACGTATGAGCAGTTCTTC. This rearrangement joins TRBV9 to TRBJ2-1; 8 positions agree with TRBD1. Trimming removed 3 bases from V and 8 bases from J; junction bases left unmatched: 10. The CDR3 runs to 15 residues. The V gene's germline CDR1 is SGDLS and CDR2 YYNGEE.

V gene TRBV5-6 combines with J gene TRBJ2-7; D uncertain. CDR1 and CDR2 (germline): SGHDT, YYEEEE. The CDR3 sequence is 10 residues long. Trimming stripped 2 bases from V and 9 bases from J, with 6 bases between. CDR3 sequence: CASSFRMQYF. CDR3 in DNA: TGTGCCAGCAGCTTTCGTATGCAGTACTTC.

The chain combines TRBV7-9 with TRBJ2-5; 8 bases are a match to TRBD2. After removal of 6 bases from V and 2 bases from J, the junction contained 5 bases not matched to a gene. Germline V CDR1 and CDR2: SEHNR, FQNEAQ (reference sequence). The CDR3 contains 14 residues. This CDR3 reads CASRLSGGQETQYF. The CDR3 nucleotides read TGTGCCAGCAGGCTCAGCGGGGGACAAGAGACCCAGTACTTC. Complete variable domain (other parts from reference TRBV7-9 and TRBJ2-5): DTGVSQNPRHKITKRGQNVTFRCDPISEHNRLYWYRQTLGQGPEFLTYFQNEAQLEKSRLLSDRFSAERPKGSFSTLEIQRTEQGDSAMYLCASRLSGGQETQYFGPGTRLLVL.

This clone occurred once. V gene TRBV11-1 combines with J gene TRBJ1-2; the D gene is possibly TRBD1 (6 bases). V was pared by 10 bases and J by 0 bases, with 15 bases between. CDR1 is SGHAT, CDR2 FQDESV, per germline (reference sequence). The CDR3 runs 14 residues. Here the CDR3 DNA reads TGTGCCATTCCGAAGGGGGTAGCTAACTATGGCTACACCTTC. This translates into CAIPKGVANYGYTF.

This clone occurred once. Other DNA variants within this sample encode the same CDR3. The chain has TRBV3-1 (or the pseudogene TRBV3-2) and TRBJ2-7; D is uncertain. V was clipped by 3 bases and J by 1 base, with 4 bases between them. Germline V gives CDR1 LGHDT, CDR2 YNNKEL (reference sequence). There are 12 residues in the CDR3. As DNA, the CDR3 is TGTGCCAGCAGCCATTCATCCTACGAGCAGTACTTC. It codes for CASSHSSYEQYF.

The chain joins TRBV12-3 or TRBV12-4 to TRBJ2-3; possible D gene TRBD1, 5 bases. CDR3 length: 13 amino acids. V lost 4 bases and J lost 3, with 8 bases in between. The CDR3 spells CASSSRQTDTQYF. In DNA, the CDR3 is TGTGCCAGCAGTTCGAGACAGACAGATACGCAGTATTTT.

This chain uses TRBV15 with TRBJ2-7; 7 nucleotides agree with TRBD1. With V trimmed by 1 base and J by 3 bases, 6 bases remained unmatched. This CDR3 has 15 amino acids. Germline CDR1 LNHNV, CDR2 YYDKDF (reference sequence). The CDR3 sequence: CATSRGVGQFYEQYF. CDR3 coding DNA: TGTGCCACCAGCAGAGGTGTGGGACAGTTCTACGAGCAGTACTTC.

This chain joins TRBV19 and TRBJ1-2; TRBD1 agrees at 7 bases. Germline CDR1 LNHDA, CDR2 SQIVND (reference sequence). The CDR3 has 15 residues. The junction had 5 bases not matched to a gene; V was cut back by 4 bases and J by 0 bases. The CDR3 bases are TGTGCCAGTAGTACCGGACAGGAGACTAACTATGGCTACACCTTC. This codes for CASSTGQETNYGYTF.

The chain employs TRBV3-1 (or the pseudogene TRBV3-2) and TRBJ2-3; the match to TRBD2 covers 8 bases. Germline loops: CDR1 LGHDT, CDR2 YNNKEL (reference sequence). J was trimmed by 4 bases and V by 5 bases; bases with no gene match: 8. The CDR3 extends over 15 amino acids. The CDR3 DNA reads TGTGCCAGCAGCAGCGGGAGTAAAAGCTCAGATACGCAGTATTTT. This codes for CASSSGSKSSDTQYF.

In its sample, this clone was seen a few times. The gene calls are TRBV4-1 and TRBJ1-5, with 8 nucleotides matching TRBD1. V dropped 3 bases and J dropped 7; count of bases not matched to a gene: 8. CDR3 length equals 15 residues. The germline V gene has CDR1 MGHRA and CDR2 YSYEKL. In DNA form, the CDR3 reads TGCGCCAGCAGCCACGGGCAGGGGGCAGGCCAGCCCCAGCATTTT. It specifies CASSHGQGAGQPQHF.

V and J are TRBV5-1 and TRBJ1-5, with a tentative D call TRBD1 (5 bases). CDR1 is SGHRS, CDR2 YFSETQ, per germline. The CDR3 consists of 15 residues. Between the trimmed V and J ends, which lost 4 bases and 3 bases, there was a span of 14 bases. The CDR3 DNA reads TGCGCCAGCAGCAACACCGGGGGGTACAATCAGCCCCAGCATTTT. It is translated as CASSNTGGYNQPQHF.

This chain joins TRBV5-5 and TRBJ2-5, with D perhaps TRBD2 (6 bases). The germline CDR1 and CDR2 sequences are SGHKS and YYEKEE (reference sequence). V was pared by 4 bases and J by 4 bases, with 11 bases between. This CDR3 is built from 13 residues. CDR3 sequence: CASSKGLRETQYF. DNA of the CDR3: TGTGCCAGCAGCAAGGGACTCAGAGAGACCCAGTACTTC. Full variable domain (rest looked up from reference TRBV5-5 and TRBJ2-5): DAGVTQSPTHLIKTRGQQVTLRCSPISGHKSVSWYQQVLGQGPQFIFQYYEKEERGRGNFPDRFSARQFPNYSSELNVNALLLGDSALYLCASSKGLRETQYFGPGTRLLVL.